This TCR beta chain is drawn from a study of blood T cell repertoires in COVID-19. With respect to this clone: The sample carries other DNA sequences with the same CDR3.

As originally analysed: From reference gene primer amplification, estimates of nucleated cell counts were derived. This table comes from immunoSEQ multiplex PCR, and its TCRdb copy is limited to in-frame clones, with some not included. That table supplies the V and J calls and clone size; D and trimming were determined from the DNA. This table holds some 200,000 clones, 70% to 90% found once. The CDR3 runs 12 residues. CDR1 and CDR2 (germline): SEHNR, FQNEAQ (reference sequence). Trimming left V 1 base short and J 7 bases short, with 7 bases between. The receptor comes from a man between 18 and 35 years old with active or convalescent COVID-19. Sequencing input: peripheral blood. This sequence joins TRBV7-9 and TRBJ1-2; D uncertain. The CDR3, as DNA: TGTGCCAGCAGCTTAGGGGGAGGTGGCTACACCTTC. Its translation: CASSLGGGGYTF.